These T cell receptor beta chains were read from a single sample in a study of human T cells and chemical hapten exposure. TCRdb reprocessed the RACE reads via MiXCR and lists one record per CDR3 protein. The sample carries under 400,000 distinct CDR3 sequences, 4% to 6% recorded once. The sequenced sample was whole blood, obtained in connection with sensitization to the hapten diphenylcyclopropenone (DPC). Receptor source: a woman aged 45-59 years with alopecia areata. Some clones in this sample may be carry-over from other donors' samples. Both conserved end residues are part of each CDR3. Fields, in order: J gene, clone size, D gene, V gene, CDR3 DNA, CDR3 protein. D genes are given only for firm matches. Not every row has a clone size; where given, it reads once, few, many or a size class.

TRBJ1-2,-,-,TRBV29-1,TGCAGCGTATTGAGCGGGACGGATGGCTACACCTTC,CSVLSGTDGYTF
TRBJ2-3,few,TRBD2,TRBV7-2,TGTGCCAGCAGCCAGGGACTAGCGCCAGATACGCAGTATTTT,CASSQGLAPDTQYF
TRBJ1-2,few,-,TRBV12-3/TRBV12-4,TGTGCCAGCATTGGCGTGGGCTATGGCTACACCTTC,CASIGVGYGYTF
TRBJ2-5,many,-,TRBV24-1,TGTGCCACCAGTGACGCCTACCTCGGGACCCAGTACTTC,CATSDAYLGTQYF
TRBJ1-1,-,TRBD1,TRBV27,TGTGCCAGCAGGGTGGGACAGGGGGGATCAGAAGCTTTCTTT,CASRVGQGGSEAFF
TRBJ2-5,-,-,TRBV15,TGTGCCACCAGCAGACAAAATGAAGGGCCAGGGTTCTACCAAGAGACCCAGTACTTC,CATSRQNEGPGFYQETQYF
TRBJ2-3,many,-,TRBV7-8,TGTGCCAGCAGCCTCTATGGTGGTAGCGCAGATACGCAGTATTTT,CASSLYGGSADTQYF
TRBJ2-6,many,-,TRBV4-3,TGCGCCAGCAGCCAAGACGTCTCTGGGGCCAACGTCCTGACTTTC,CASSQDVSGANVLTF
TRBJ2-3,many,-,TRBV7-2,TGTGCCAGCAGTGGGGGGGCTGGTCGGACAGATACGCAGTATTTT,CASSGGAGRTDTQYF
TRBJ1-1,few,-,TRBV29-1,TGCAGCGTTGAACGGCAGGGGATGGGGACTGAAGCTTTCTTT,CSVERQGMGTEAFF
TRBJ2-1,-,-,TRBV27,TGTGCCAGCAGTCTAGGACACCGAATCAATGAGCAGTTCTTC,CASSLGHRINEQFF
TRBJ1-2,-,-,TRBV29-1,TGCAGCGTCGCTGCAGGGGCGGAAGGCTACACCTTC,CSVAAGAEGYTF
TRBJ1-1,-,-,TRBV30,TGTGCCTGGGTTAACGGGAACACTGAAGCTTTCTTT,CAWVNGNTEAFF
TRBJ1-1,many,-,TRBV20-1,TGCAGTGCTGCGGGGACCGGTGAAGCTTTCTTT,CSAAGTGEAFF
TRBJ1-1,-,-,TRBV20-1,TGCAGTGCTAGAGCAGGGACGGCCGGCGCTGAAGCTTTCTTT,CSARAGTAGAEAFF
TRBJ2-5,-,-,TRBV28,TGTGCCAGCAGTCTTGGAGATTTGACAGGACCCGACCAGTACTTC,CASSLGDLTGPDQYF
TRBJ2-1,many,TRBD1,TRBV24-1,TGTGCCACCGCCCCGAGACAGGGGGCGAGTATCGATGAGCAGTTCTTC,CATAPRQGASIDEQFF
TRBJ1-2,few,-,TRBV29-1,TGCAGCGTTGAAGAAGACAGAAGGACCTATGGCTACACCTTC,CSVEEDRRTYGYTF
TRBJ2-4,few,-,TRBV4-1,TGCGCCAGCAGGTCGGATCCCAAAAACATTCAGTACTTC,CASRSDPKNIQYF
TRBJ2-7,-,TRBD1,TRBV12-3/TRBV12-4,TGTGCCAGCAGTTTCGGACAGGTCCGTGAGCAGTACTTC,CASSFGQVREQYF
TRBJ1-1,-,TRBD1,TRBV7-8,TGTGCCAGCAGCGTCACAGGGGGCGCATCCACTGAAGCTTTCTTT,CASSVTGGASTEAFF
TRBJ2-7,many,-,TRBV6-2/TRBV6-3,TGTGCCAGCAGTTACTCGCCTCTTTACGAGCAGTACTTC,CASSYSPLYEQYF
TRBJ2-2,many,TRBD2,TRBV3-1,TGTGCCAGCAGCCAATCACGACCGGGACTAGCGGGAGTAGGGGAGCTGTTTTTT,CASSQSRPGLAGVGELFF
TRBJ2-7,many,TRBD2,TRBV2,TGTGCCAGCACTATACTAGCGGGAGCCTACGAGCAGTACTTC,CASTILAGAYEQYF
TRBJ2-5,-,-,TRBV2,TGTGCCAGCAGTAGGACACCCCGACCCTTCCAAGAGACCCAGTACTTC,CASSRTPRPFQETQYF
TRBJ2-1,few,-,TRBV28,TGTGCCAGCAGTTCCGGGACTCCATCCTACAATGAGCAGTTCTTC,CASSSGTPSYNEQFF
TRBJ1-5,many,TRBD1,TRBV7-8,TGTGCCAGCAGCTTAGCGAGGACAGGGGGCAATCAGCCCCAGCATTTT,CASSLARTGGNQPQHF
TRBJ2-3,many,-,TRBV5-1,TGCGCCAGCAGCTCACATAAGCGGGCTAGCACAGATACGCAGTATTTT,CASSSHKRASTDTQYF
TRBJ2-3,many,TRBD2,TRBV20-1,TGCAGTGCTAGCCTACTAGCGGGAGGAGGGGCAGATACGCAGTATTTT,CSASLLAGGGADTQYF
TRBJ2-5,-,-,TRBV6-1,TGTGCCAGCAGTGAAGCGGGGGAGGGGGTACGAGAGACCCAGTACTTC,CASSEAGEGVRETQYF
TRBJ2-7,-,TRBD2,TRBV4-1,TGCGCCAGCAGCCAAGGGCTAGCGGGGGGCTCCTACGAGCAGTACTTC,CASSQGLAGGSYEQYF
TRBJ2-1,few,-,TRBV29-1,TGCAGCGTTCAGGGCCTACCCCTATACAATGAGCAGTTCTTC,CSVQGLPLYNEQFF
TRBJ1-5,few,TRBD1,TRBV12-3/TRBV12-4,TGTGCCAGCAGTTCCGGAGGGGGCAACAATCAGCCCCAGCATTTT,CASSSGGGNNQPQHF
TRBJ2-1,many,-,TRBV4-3,TGCGCCAGCGCCACAACGGTGAGCTCCTACAATGAGCAGTTCTTC,CASATTVSSYNEQFF
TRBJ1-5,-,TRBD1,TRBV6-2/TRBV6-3,TGTGCCAGCAAAAGAGGGACAGGGGATCGGGTGCCCCAGCATTTT,CASKRGTGDRVPQHF
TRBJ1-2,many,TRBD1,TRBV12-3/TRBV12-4,TGTGCCAGCAGCCGAGGGAGGGGGCTAGGCTACACCTTC,CASSRGRGLGYTF
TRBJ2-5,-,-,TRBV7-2,TGTGCCAGCAGCCCCCTTCCCCGGGAGACCCAGTACTTC,CASSPLPRETQYF
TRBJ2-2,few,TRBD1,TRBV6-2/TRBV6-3,TGTGCCAGCAGTAAAGGAGACAGGGCCAACACCGGGGAGCTGTTTTTT,CASSKGDRANTGELFF
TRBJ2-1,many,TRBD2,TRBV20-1,TGCAGTGCTAGAGGGGTCCTAGCGGGGGCCTACAATGAGCAGTTCTTC,CSARGVLAGAYNEQFF
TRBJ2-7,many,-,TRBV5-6,TGTGCCAGCAGCTTACTGGACAGCGACTACGAGCAGTACTTC,CASSLLDSDYEQYF
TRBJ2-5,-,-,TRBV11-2,TGTGCCAGCAGACCACTCCAAGAGACCCAGTACTTC,CASRPLQETQYF
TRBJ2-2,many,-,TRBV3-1,TGTGCCAGCAGCCAAGATCCCAGGGCCACCGGGGAGCTGTTTTTT,CASSQDPRATGELFF